A single sample is the source of the 22 T cell receptor beta chains below, sequenced in a study of blood T cell repertoires in COVID-19. Profiled with immunoSEQ multiplex PCR; TCRdb holds only in-frame clones, not every one. The sample has approximately 13,000 clones, 70% to 80% seen once. Sequencing used peripheral blood. These receptors were obtained from a man between 60 and 75 years old with COVID-19, enrolled during active disease.

The chain is built from TRBV24-1 and TRBJ1-4; 12 bases are shared with TRBD1. The CDR3 loop spans 16 amino acids. Germline V gives CDR1 KGHDR, CDR2 SFDVKD. J gave up 6 bases and V 4 bases, and 5 bases lay outside the gene matches. The CDR3 nucleotides read TGTGCCACCAGTGAATATGGGACAGGGGGCTATGAAAAACTGTTTTTT. Its translation is CATSEYGTGGYEKLFF.

This chain joins TRBV11-3 and TRBJ2-2, with 7 nucleotides matching TRBD1. The CDR3 spans 16 residues. With 2 bases clipped from V and 5 bases from J, the junction kept 8 bases outside the gene matches. Germline V gene lookup returns CDR1 SGHNT and CDR2 YENEEA. CDR3 loop: CASSLLSTGLTGELFF. The CDR3, as DNA: TGTGCCAGCAGCTTACTTTCGACAGGGTTAACCGGGGAGCTGTTTTTT.

The chain combines TRBV3-1 (or the pseudogene TRBV3-2) with TRBJ1-4, with TRBD1 matching 10 bases. CDR1 and CDR2 from the germline V gene are LGHDT and YNNKEL (reference sequence). The CDR3 is 16 residues long. V lost 2 bases to trimming and J lost 7 bases; unmatched junction nucleotides: 7. DNA of the CDR3: TGTGCCAGCAGCCAAAGCTCCGGGACAGGGGCTGAAAAACTGTTTTTT. It yields the protein CASSQSSGTGAEKLFF.

The chain recombines TRBV5-1 with TRBJ2-7; 12 bases line up with TRBD1. This CDR3 is 16 amino acids long. V was pared by 4 bases and J by 5 bases, with 10 bases of the junction left unmatched. Germline V gene data show CDR1 as SGHRS and CDR2 as YFSETQ. The CDR3 loop reads CASSISGTGGFHEQYF. CDR3 in DNA: TGCGCCAGCAGCATCTCCGGGACAGGGGGCTTCCACGAGCAGTACTTC. Combining the CDR3 with reference TRBV5-1 and TRBJ2-7 gives the whole variable domain KAGVTQTPRYLIKTRGQQVTLSCSPISGHRSVSWYQQTPGQGLQFLFEYFSETQRNKGNFPGRFSGRQFSNSRSEMNVSTLELGDSALYLCASSISGTGGFHEQYFGPGTRLTVT.

This chain connects TRBV5-5 to TRBJ1-5; a weak D match, TRBD1 (6 bases). Trimming removed 4 bases at V and 0 bases at J, with 11 bases between. The germline V gene encodes CDR1 SGHKS and CDR2 YYEKEE (reference sequence). This CDR3 region has 15 residues. DNA of the CDR3: TGTGCCAGCAGCCAAGGACAGAATAGCAATCAGCCCCAGCATTTT. This codes for CASSQGQNSNQPQHF.

This clone has just a few counts. The rearrangement joins TRBV10-3 to TRBJ1-3; D gene uncertain. The length of the CDR3 is 13 residues. The ends were cut back, 2 bases at V and 2 bases at J, with 4 bases in the middle. The germline V gene encodes CDR1 ENHRY and CDR2 SYGVKD. Here the CDR3 DNA reads TGTGCCATCAGTGAGATAACTGGAAACACCATATATTTT. Translation gives CAISEITGNTIYF.

V and J are TRBV29-1 and TRBJ2-7, with 7 bases matching TRBD1. The CDR3 sequence is 13 residues long. Germline V gene data show CDR1 as SQVTM and CDR2 as ANQGSEA. Losses at the gene ends were 6 bases for V and 11 bases for J; bases not matched to a gene: 16. This CDR3 reads CSVAEDRNLREYF. The CDR3 nucleotides read TGCAGCGTCGCCGAGGACAGGAACCTCCGTGAGTACTTC.

This rearrangement joins TRBV23-1 to TRBJ2-7; 13 bases align to TRBD2. TRBV23-1 falls under the ORF class, with uncertain function. V trimming: 2 bases; J trimming: 4 bases; junction bases outside the gene matches: 5. This CDR3 has 16 amino acids. The CDR3 DNA reads as TGCGCCAGCAGTCAAATAAGGACTAGCGGGAGATACGAGCAGTACGTC. This translates into CASSQIRTSGRYEQYV.

This clone has a handful of counts. The chain employs TRBV11-2 and TRBJ2-5; the D gene is possibly TRBD2 (7 bases). The CDR3 runs 14 residues. Between the trimmed V and J ends, which lost 5 bases and 5 bases, there was a span of 15 bases. CDR1 is SGHAT and CDR2 is FQNNGV in the germline V gene. The CDR3 sequence: CASSPSGGGETQYF. The CDR3 DNA is TGTGCCAGCAGCCCTAGCGGAGGGGGGGAGACCCAGTACTTC.

This clone was found once. J is TRBJ1-1 and V is TRBV6-6; D is perhaps TRBD1 (5 bases). Per germline, CDR1 MNHNY and CDR2 SVGAGI (reference sequence). Trimming left V 6 bases short and J 1 base short, with 12 bases between. CDR3 size: 14 residues. CDR3 nucleotides: TGTGCCAGCAGCGGGGGAATTGCGAACACTGAAGCTTTCTTT. Residues: CASSGGIANTEAFF.

As DNA, the CDR3 is TGTGCCAGCAGCGCCCTGGACAGTTCAAGGAGTGGCTACACCTTC. Encoded protein: CASSALDSSRSGYTF. This chain joins TRBV5-5 and TRBJ1-2; D perhaps matches TRBD1 (6 bases). With 4 bases removed from V and 7 bases from J, the gap between germline ends came to 20 bases. The CDR3 length is 15 residues. CDR1 and CDR2 (germline): SGHKS, YYEKEE (reference sequence).

The chain uses TRBV2 and TRBJ1-1; TRBD1 matches at 8 bases. Germline assignment: CDR1 SNHLY and CDR2 FYNNEI. The CDR3 is 13 amino acids. V lost 8 bases, J lost 4 bases, and 6 bases stayed unmatched. The CDR3 coding sequence is TGTGCCAGCTCGGACAGGGCGTTCACTGAAGCTTTCTTT. This sequence encodes CASSDRAFTEAFF. Variable domain in full (rest from reference TRBV2 and TRBJ1-1): EPEVTQTPSHQVTQMGQEVILRCVPISNHLYFYWYRQILGQKVEFLVSFYNNEISEKSEIFDDQFSVERPDGSNFTLKIRSTKLEDSAMYFCASSDRAFTEAFFGQGTRLTVV.

The CDR3 bases are TGTGCCAGCAGTTACTCGACAGGACACACTAATGAAAAACTGTTTTTT. As protein: CASSYSTGHTNEKLFF. The chain uses TRBV6-5 and TRBJ1-4, with D possibly being TRBD1 (6 bases). The CDR3 contains 16 residues. The V gene's germline CDR1 is MNHEY and CDR2 SVGAGI. Trimming left V 0 bases short and J 2 bases short, with 10 bases between.

The rearrangement uses TRBV6-5 and TRBJ1-1; D might be TRBD1 (5 bases). The germline gives CDR1 MNHEY, CDR2 SVGAGI. The CDR3 contains 14 residues. Between the trimmed V and J ends, which lost 2 bases and 3 bases, there was a span of 10 bases. The CDR3 loop is CASSYTGAHTEAFF. The CDR3 DNA reads TGTGCCAGCAGTTACACTGGGGCGCACACTGAAGCTTTCTTT.

This clone is categorized as medium-sized (0.01 to 0.1%). The genes are TRBV28 and TRBJ2-6; D is unresolved. V was shortened by 8 bases and J by 2 bases, with 7 bases between the two germline ends. The CDR3 runs to 13 residues. Germline assignment: CDR1 MDHEN and CDR2 SYDVKM. CDR3 bases: TGTGCCAGCCAATCAGCTGGGGCCAACGTCCTGACTTTC. Amino acid sequence: CASQSAGANVLTF.

CDR3 region: CASSLRGLPNNEQFF. CDR3 in DNA: TGTGCCAGCAGCTTACGCGGACTCCCCAACAATGAGCAGTTCTTC. V usage is TRBV7-3 and J usage is TRBJ2-1, with D possibly being TRBD2 (5 bases). The CDR3 runs to 15 residues. V was pared by 2 bases and J by 5 bases, with 13 bases between. From germline, CDR1 is SGHTA and CDR2 FQGTGA. Together with reference TRBV7-3 and TRBJ2-1, the CDR3 gives the full variable domain: GAGVSQTPSNKVTEKGKYVELRCDPISGHTALYWYRQSLGQGPEFLIYFQGTGAADDSGLPNDRFFAVRPEGSVSTLKIQRTERGDSAVYLCASSLRGLPNNEQFFGPGTRLTVL.

The chain links TRBV4-1 to TRBJ2-2, with TRBD2 identical over 8 bases. There are 16 residues in the CDR3. The ends lost 2 bases at V and 5 bases at J; junction bases unmatched: 7. Germline V gene lookup returns CDR1 MGHRA and CDR2 YSYEKL. CDR3 loop: CASSQPAGGPTGELFF. The CDR3, as DNA: TGCGCCAGCAGCCAACCGGCGGGGGGCCCAACCGGGGAGCTGTTTTTT.

The chain carries TRBV6-5 and TRBJ1-2; no clear D gene. V gave up 1 base and J gave up 4 bases, with 7 bases separating them. Germline V gene sequence: CDR1 MNHEY, CDR2 SVGAGI. The CDR3 is 13 residues long. In DNA, the CDR3 is TGTGCCAGCAGTTACTTGGCAGGCTATGGCTACACCTTC. Its translation is CASSYLAGYGYTF.

The V and J genes are TRBV27 and TRBJ2-2; 8 nucleotides agree with TRBD2. There are 15 residues in the CDR3. In germline, CDR1 is MNHEY, CDR2 SMNVEV (reference sequence). The J segment lost 5 bases and the V segment lost 7 bases, leaving 9 bases of the junction unmatched. DNA of the CDR3: TGTGCCAGCACCCCCGGGGGGGCCGGTACCGGGGAGCTGTTTTTT. Amino acid sequence: CASTPGGAGTGELFF.

V gene TRBV3-1 (or the pseudogene TRBV3-2) combines with J gene TRBJ1-4; the D is unclear. With 7 bases removed from V and 6 bases from J, the gap between germline ends came to 15 bases. Germline assignment: CDR1 LGHDT and CDR2 YNNKEL (reference sequence). The CDR3 has 14 residues. The chain's CDR3 is CASTLLPNDEKLFF. For the CDR3, the DNA is TGTGCCAGCACCCTACTTCCAAATGATGAAAAACTGTTTTTT.

This chain's CDR3 is CANRRTGPNEKLFF. In nucleotides, the CDR3 is TGTGCCAACAGGCGGACAGGGCCTAATGAAAAACTGTTTTTT. The chain uses TRBV2 and TRBJ1-4; 8 nucleotides agree with TRBD1. The CDR3 has 14 residues. Germline V gives CDR1 SNHLY, CDR2 FYNNEI. J lost 3 bases, V lost 10 bases, and 7 bases had no gene match.

The chain links TRBV6-4 to TRBJ2-7, with D maybe TRBD2 (6 bases). This CDR3 spans 20 amino acids. Germline CDR1 MRHNA, CDR2 SNTAGT. V lost 4 bases to trimming and J lost 0 bases, with 28 bases between them. The CDR3 reads CASSGEWGGTSDHFSYEQYF. DNA for the CDR3: TGTGCCAGCAGTGGGGAGTGGGGCGGGACGTCAGACCATTTCTCCTACGAGCAGTACTTC.